The 29 T cell receptor beta chains reported below all come from one sample, sequenced in a study of T cell changes during pregnancy in multiple sclerosis. Libraries were prepared by immunoSEQ multiplex PCR; TCRdb keeps only in-frame clonotypes and omits some of them. The repertoire holds some 40,000 clones, 94% seen once, with around 0.33% in the top ten. The source material was CD4+ T cells from peripheral blood mononuclear cells, sampled after pregnancy. The origin of the receptors is a female donor with multiple sclerosis, enrolled in a pregnancy study.

The chain links TRBV25-1 to TRBJ1-3; perhaps TRBD1 as D (5 bases). The V gene lost 4 bases and the J gene lost 1 base, with 8 bases spanning the gap. CDR3 length: 14 amino acids. CDR1 and CDR2 (germline): MGHDK, SYGVNS. CDR3 protein: CASSVSGSGNTIYF. CDR3 nucleotide sequence: TGTGCCAGCAGTGTCTCAGGGTCTGGAAACACCATATATTTT.

The V call is TRBV9, the J call TRBJ2-3, with TRBD1 matching 8 bases. Germline assignment: CDR1 SGDLS and CDR2 YYNGEE. J gave up 3 bases and V 4 bases, and 4 bases lay outside the gene matches. CDR3 length: 14 amino acids. The CDR3 nucleotides read TGTGCCAGCAGCCCGCGGACAGGGACAGATACGCAGTATTTT. Encoded protein: CASSPRTGTDTQYF.

The chain couples TRBV7-2 to TRBJ1-4; D gene unclear. Trimming removed 4 bases at V and 5 bases at J, with 5 bases between. The CDR3 is 12 residues long. Per germline, CDR1 SGHTA and CDR2 FQGNSA. In DNA form, the CDR3 reads TGTGCCAGCAGCTCTCAGAATGAAAAACTGTTTTTT. Amino acid sequence: CASSSQNEKLFF.

This chain uses TRBV9 with TRBJ1-1, with TRBD1 matching 9 bases. The J segment lost 6 bases and the V segment lost 2 bases, leaving 5 bases of the junction unmatched. Per germline, CDR1 SGDLS and CDR2 YYNGEE. The CDR3 has 14 amino acids. The CDR3 DNA sequence: TGTGCCAGCAGCGTCGACAGGGGGTTATCTGAAGCTTTCTTT. It codes for CASSVDRGLSEAFF. Supplemented by reference TRBV9 and TRBJ1-1, the full variable domain reads DSGVTQTPKHLITATGQRVTLRCSPRSGDLSVYWYQQSLDQGLQFLIQYYNGEERAKGNILERFSAQQFPDLHSELNLSSLELGDSALYFCASSVDRGLSEAFFGQGTRLTVV.

This clone was recorded once. This chain uses TRBV6-5 with TRBJ2-1; 14 bases agree with TRBD2. Per germline, CDR1 MNHEY and CDR2 SVGAGI. V was clipped by 2 bases and J by 8 bases; unmatched bases: 5. The CDR3 is made up of 16 amino acids. CDR3 amino acids: CASSYRTSGGRDEQFF. The CDR3 nucleotides read TGTGCCAGCAGTTACCGGACTAGCGGGGGGCGGGATGAGCAGTTCTTC.

The chain carries TRBV7-8 and TRBJ1-5, with 9 bases fitting TRBD1. Trimming at V came to 1 base and at J to 7 bases, leaving 8 bases not matched to a gene. This CDR3 contains 16 residues. Germline V lookup: CDR1 SGHVS, CDR2 FQNEAQ. CDR3 loop: CASSLVAGQGLQPQHF. CDR3 sequence (DNA): TGTGCCAGCAGCTTAGTGGCGGGACAGGGTTTACAGCCCCAGCATTTT. Looking up the rest from reference TRBV7-8 and TRBJ1-5 gives the full variable domain: GAGVSQSPRYKVAKRGQDVALRCDPISGHVSLFWYQQALGQGPEFLTYFQNEAQLDKSGLPSDRFFAERPEGSVSTLKIQRTQQEDSAVYLCASSLVAGQGLQPQHFGDGTRLSIL.

The chain carries TRBV5-1 and TRBJ2-1; a possible D gene is TRBD1 (6 bases). The CDR3 totals 12 residues. Germline assignment: CDR1 SGHRS and CDR2 YFSETQ. V lost 8 bases, J lost 6 bases, and 12 bases lay in between. The CDR3 reads CASDRSSNEQFF. In DNA, the CDR3 is TGCGCCAGTGACAGGTCGAGCAATGAGCAGTTCTTC.

The genes are TRBV14 and TRBJ1-1, with 10 nucleotides matching TRBD1. The CDR3 covers 14 residues. Germline V lookup: CDR1 SGHDN, CDR2 FVKESK. The J segment lost 6 bases and the V segment lost 3 bases, leaving 4 bases of the junction unmatched. As DNA, the CDR3 is TGTGCCAGCAGCCACGACAGGGGGCTGGCTGAAGCTTTCTTT. Its translation: CASSHDRGLAEAFF.

This clone was seen just once. The V call is TRBV6-6, the J call TRBJ2-5, with a weak D call TRBD2 (6 bases). The CDR3 totals 13 residues. Germline lookup yields CDR1 MNHNY and CDR2 SVGAGI (reference sequence). Trimming pared 4 bases from V and 4 bases from J, leaving 10 bases between. The CDR3 nucleotides are TGTGCCAGCAGTTCGGGAGTCGGAGAGACCCAGTACTTC. It specifies CASSSGVGETQYF.

V and J are TRBV19 and TRBJ2-7; 12 bases agree with TRBD2. Losses at the gene ends were 4 bases for V and 6 bases for J; bases not matched to a gene: 4. Germline V gives CDR1 LNHDA, CDR2 SQIVND (reference sequence). The CDR3 is made up of 14 amino acids. The CDR3 reads CASSTSTSGGEQYF. CDR3 coding DNA: TGTGCCAGTAGTACGTCGACTAGCGGGGGCGAGCAGTACTTC. Using reference TRBV19 and TRBJ2-7 for the parts outside the CDR3, the full variable domain is DGGITQSPKYLFRKEGQNVTLSCEQNLNHDAMYWYRQDPGQGLRLIYYSQIVNDFQKGDIAEGYSVSREKKESFPLTVTSAQKNPTAFYLCASSTSTSGGEQYFGPGTRLTVT.

A word on this clone: Compared with germline, one end of the junction differs, possibly owing to a read error. The CDR3 reads CASSQERGQLYTEAFF. DNA of the CDR3: TGTGCCAGCAGCCAAGAAAGGGGACAGCTTTACACCGAAGCTTTCTTT. The chain employs TRBV4-2 and TRBJ1-1; 7 bases match TRBD1. CDR1 and CDR2 from the germline V gene are LGHNA and YNFKEQ. The CDR3 spans 16 residues.

The gene calls are TRBV4-1 and TRBJ1-3; 9 bases are shared with TRBD1. J was trimmed by 0 bases and V by 2 bases; bases with no gene match: 5. Per germline, CDR1 MGHRA and CDR2 YSYEKL. This CDR3 is 17 amino acids long. CDR3: CASSQPTGGTSGNTIYF. CDR3 DNA sequence: TGCGCCAGCAGCCAACCGACAGGGGGGACCTCTGGAAACACCATATATTTT.

The rearrangement links TRBV6-5 to TRBJ1-2; 7 nucleotides line up with TRBD1. V shed 6 bases, J shed 4 bases, and the junction held 5 bases outside the gene matches. From germline, CDR1 is MNHEY and CDR2 SVGAGI. The CDR3 is 13 amino acids. In DNA, the CDR3 is TGTGCCAGCAGCCGAACAGGGGCCTATGGCTACACCTTC. This sequence encodes CASSRTGAYGYTF.

The chain's CDR3 is CASKTEGTGTNEKLFF. Here the CDR3 DNA reads TGTGCCAGTAAAACAGAGGGGACAGGGACTAATGAAAAACTGTTTTTT. The genes are TRBV19 and TRBJ1-4; 9 bases line up with TRBD1. This CDR3 region has 16 residues. J gave up 2 bases and V 7 bases, and 8 bases lay outside the gene matches. From germline, CDR1 is LNHDA and CDR2 SQIVND (reference sequence).

V is TRBV6-5 and J is TRBJ1-6, with 9 bases matching TRBD1. This CDR3 is built from 15 residues. Germline assignment: CDR1 MNHEY and CDR2 SVGAGI. The V and J ends lost 6 bases and 8 bases, in that order; junction bases with no gene match: 8. CDR3 DNA: TGTGCCAGCAGCTTCCGGGACAGGGCCTATTCACCCCTCCACTTT. This codes for CASSFRDRAYSPLHF.

The chain joins TRBV7-6 to TRBJ2-2; TRBD2 matches at 9 bases. The CDR3 is 15 residues long. Germline V gives CDR1 SGHVS, CDR2 FNYEAQ. The trim removed 3 bases at V and 7 bases at J, leaving 6 bases unmatched. DNA of the CDR3: TGTGCCAGCAGCTTGGGCGGGGGGGCCCACGGGGAGCTGTTTTTT. It yields the protein CASSLGGGAHGELFF.

This rearrangement joins TRBV6-4 to TRBJ2-3, with D unresolved. V shed 4 bases and J shed 6 bases, with 11 bases lying between them. The V gene's germline CDR1 is MRHNA and CDR2 SNTAGT. This CDR3 spans 13 amino acids. In DNA form, the CDR3 reads TGTGCCAGCAGTGCCCGGTGGGCGGATACGCAGTATTTT. Translated: CASSARWADTQYF.

DNA for the CDR3: TGTGCCAGCAGGGGCAGGGCGGGAGAGGGGGAGCTGTTTTTT. Its translation: CASRGRAGEGELFF. This chain connects TRBV6-1 to TRBJ2-2; TRBD2 aligns across 7 bases. Trimming cost V 6 bases and J 8 bases; bases outside gene matches: 9. Germline V lookup: CDR1 MNHNS, CDR2 SASEGT. The CDR3 totals 14 residues.

The gene calls are TRBV18 and TRBJ1-2, with 8 bases matching TRBD1. V lost 3 bases to trimming and J lost 3 bases; unmatched junction nucleotides: 3. The CDR3 is 14 amino acids. Germline CDR1 reads KGHSH; CDR2 reads LQKENI. DNA of the CDR3: TGTGCCAGCTCACCCATGGACAGGGACTATGGCTACACCTTC. Its translation is CASSPMDRDYGYTF.

The chain combines TRBV6-6 with TRBJ1-2, with 8 bases identical to TRBD1. This CDR3 comprises 13 residues. Germline loops: CDR1 MNHNY, CDR2 SVGAGI (reference sequence). The V segment lost 6 bases and the J segment 6 bases; nucleotides outside the gene matches: 6. CDR3 sequence: CASRGQGANGYTF. The CDR3 DNA is TGTGCCAGCAGAGGACAGGGCGCGAATGGCTACACCTTC.

This chain links TRBV15 with TRBJ2-7, with 10 bases fitting TRBD1. The J segment lost 5 bases and the V segment lost 5 bases, leaving 9 bases of the junction unmatched. The CDR3 is made up of 15 amino acids. Germline assignment: CDR1 LNHNV and CDR2 YYDKDF (reference sequence). The chain's CDR3 is CATSGTGALRDEQYF. The DNA of the CDR3 is TGTGCCACCAGCGGGACAGGGGCGCTGAGGGACGAGCAGTACTTC.

The gene calls are TRBV6-5 and TRBJ1-4; TRBD1 agrees at 10 bases. V gave up 6 bases and J gave up 8 bases; unmatched junction bases: 6. This CDR3 region has 14 residues. Per germline, CDR1 MNHEY and CDR2 SVGAGI. CDR3 coding DNA: TGTGCCAGCAGCTGGACAGGGGGTCGGGAAAAACTGTTTTTT. It is translated as CASSWTGGREKLFF.

This chain uses TRBV11-2 with TRBJ2-3; D is undetermined. This CDR3 comprises 13 residues. The ends were cut back, 4 bases at V and 5 bases at J, with 10 bases in the middle. Germline-derived CDR1 and CDR2 are SGHAT and FQNNGV. CDR3 bases: TGTGCCAGCAGCTCCTCACAGAAAGATACGCAGTATTTT. It is translated as CASSSSQKDTQYF.

This rearrangement joins TRBV19 to TRBJ2-2; 9 bases map to TRBD1. The ends lost 4 bases at V and 3 bases at J; junction bases unmatched: 3. There are 15 residues in the CDR3. The V gene's germline CDR1 is LNHDA and CDR2 SQIVND (reference sequence). This CDR3 reads CASSTGTGYTGELFF. The CDR3 DNA is TGTGCCAGTAGTACCGGGACAGGGTACACCGGGGAGCTGTTTTTT.

The chain couples TRBV5-1 to TRBJ1-2; D might be TRBD1 (5 bases). The CDR3 length is 13 residues. Germline loops: CDR1 SGHRS, CDR2 YFSETQ. The V and J ends lost 4 bases and 3 bases respectively, with 10 bases between them. CDR3 bases: TGCGCCAGCAGCGTCGGGGGGGACTATGGCTACACCTTC. Its protein is CASSVGGDYGYTF. The complete variable domain, with remaining parts taken from reference TRBV5-1 and TRBJ1-2, reads KAGVTQTPRYLIKTRGQQVTLSCSPISGHRSVSWYQQTPGQGLQFLFEYFSETQRNKGNFPGRFSGRQFSNSRSEMNVSTLELGDSALYLCASSVGGDYGYTFGSGTRLTVV.

The chain joins TRBV2 to TRBJ1-1; possibly TRBD1 for D (5 bases). The CDR3 totals 11 residues. The V gene lost 7 bases and the J gene lost 7 bases, with 10 bases spanning the gap. Germline loops: CDR1 SNHLY, CDR2 FYNNEI. CDR3 residues: CASTRTSEAFF. The CDR3 bases are TGTGCCAGCACCCGGACAAGTGAAGCTTTCTTT.

This sequence joins TRBV4-1 and TRBJ2-7; 7 nucleotides match TRBD1. J was trimmed by 7 bases and V by 3 bases; bases with no gene match: 9. Germline loops: CDR1 MGHRA, CDR2 YSYEKL. The CDR3 loop spans 14 amino acids. Here the CDR3 DNA reads TGCGCCAGCAGCCATTTACCGGGACAGATAGAGCAGTACTTC. Its translation: CASSHLPGQIEQYF.

The J gene is TRBJ2-3, the V gene TRBV5-1, with D tentatively TRBD2 (5 bases). Trimming left V 4 bases short and J 2 bases short, with 14 bases between. The CDR3 contains 15 residues. In germline, CDR1 is SGHRS, CDR2 YFSETQ. Here the CDR3 reads CASSPDTDSTDTQYF. The CDR3 DNA reads as TGCGCCAGCAGCCCTGACACGGACTCCACAGATACGCAGTATTTT.

This rearrangement joins TRBV6-5 to TRBJ1-1, with D unclear. V was trimmed by 0 bases and J by 0 bases, leaving 11 bases between them. This CDR3 has 16 residues. CDR1 and CDR2 (germline): MNHEY, SVGAGI. Here the CDR3 reads CASSYSISTLNTEAFF. The CDR3 bases are TGTGCCAGCAGTTACTCGATCTCGACTTTGAACACTGAAGCTTTCTTT.